These T cell receptor beta chains were read from a single sample in a study of T-cell reconstitution after alpha-beta-depleted transplantation in children. Via MiXCR, TCRdb re-called the PCR reads, giving one row per CDR3 protein. The table records 600,000 to 700,000 distinct CDR3 sequences, around a sixth of them present only once. The material sequenced was PBMCs from the stem cell graft donor, taken from the stem cell graft. Every receptor here comes from a human donor who donated a stem cell graft to a child with acute myeloid leukemia. Each CDR3 is given with its conserved first and last residue. The D gene is left open where the match is weak. Only some rows state a clone size, as once, few, many or a class for expanded clones.

NA	TRBV7-2	TRBJ1-6	12	many	TGTGCCAGCAGCTCCCCCGGACTACCCCTCCACTTT	CASSSPGLPLHF
NA	TRBV30	TRBJ2-1	13	few	TGTGCCTGGAGTGGGGGCTCCTACAATGAGCAGTTCTTC	CAWSGGSYNEQFF
NA	TRBV7-2	TRBJ1-5	15	few	TGTGCCAGCAGCTTAGAAGGGGTGCGGTATCAGCCCCAGCATTTT	CASSLEGVRYQPQHF
NA	TRBV12-3/TRBV12-4	TRBJ1-5	15	NA	TGTGCCAGCAGTTTATTGGGACAAAGCAATCAGCCCCAGCATTTT	CASSLLGQSNQPQHF
NA	TRBV12-3/TRBV12-4	TRBJ1-1	15	few	TGTGCCAGCACCCGGGGGGGGTTAAGGGGCACTGAAGCTTTCTTT	CASTRGGLRGTEAFF
TRBD2	TRBV20-1	TRBJ2-5	18	few	TGCAGTGCTGGAGGGCCGCTAGCGGGGGGCCAGTACCAAGAGACCCAGTACTTC	CSAGGPLAGGQYQETQYF
TRBD1	TRBV7-2	TRBJ1-4	12	NA	TGTGCCAGCAGCGTCACAGGGGAGAAACTGTTTTTT	CASSVTGEKLFF
TRBD1	TRBV29-1	TRBJ2-7	13	many	TGCAGCGTTGGGGACAGGGTACCCTACGAGCAGTACTTC	CSVGDRVPYEQYF
TRBD1	TRBV5-1	TRBJ2-5	13	many	TGCGCCAGCAGCTGGGACAGCACAGAGACCCAGTACTTC	CASSWDSTETQYF
NA	TRBV12-3/TRBV12-4	TRBJ1-4	17	few	TGTGCCAGCAGGCCCCCCGGGGGAGGCACAACTAATGAAAAACTGTTTTTT	CASRPPGGGTTNEKLFF
NA	TRBV12-3/TRBV12-4	TRBJ2-3	15	NA	TGTGCCAGCAGTTTTTTCAGGGAAGTTGCAGATACGCAGTATTTT	CASSFFREVADTQYF
TRBD1	TRBV24-1	TRBJ2-1	16	NA	TGTGCCACCAGTGATGGGGGCAGGGGGCGAGTCAATGAGCAGTTCTTC	CATSDGGRGRVNEQFF
NA	TRBV7-2	TRBJ1-2	14	NA	TGTGCCAGCAGCTTAGCGAATGGAGGGTATGGCTACACCTTC	CASSLANGGYGYTF
NA	TRBV15	TRBJ2-2	13	few	TGTGCCACCAGCAAAAACAGGGCCGGGGAGCTGTTTTTT	CATSKNRAGELFF
NA	TRBV20-1	TRBJ2-5	14	NA	TGCAGTGCTTCCCCTCCGGTTGGGTTAGAGACCCAGTACTTC	CSASPPVGLETQYF
NA	TRBV10-3	TRBJ1-4	16	many	TGTGCCATCAGTCTAACAGGGCCCGCAACTAATGAAAAACTGTTTTTT	CAISLTGPATNEKLFF
NA	TRBV4-1	TRBJ1-2	13	NA	TGCGCCAGCAGCGGCGGGAATAGCTATGGCTACACCTTC	CASSGGNSYGYTF
NA	TRBV12-3/TRBV12-4	TRBJ2-5	16	NA	TGTGCCAGCAGTTTGGATTATCCCCAGTCGCGAGAGACCCAGTACTTC	CASSLDYPQSRETQYF
NA	TRBV12-5	TRBJ2-5	13	many	TGTGCTAGTGGTTTACGGCCCCAAGAGACCCAGTACTTC	CASGLRPQETQYF
NA	TRBV20-1	TRBJ2-7	13	few	TGCAGTGCTAGAGGTCGGGGAAACTACGAGCAGTACTTC	CSARGRGNYEQYF
NA	TRBV20-1	TRBJ1-1	13	many	TGCAGTGCTAGAGGGGGTTCGGGGACTGAAGCTTTCTTT	CSARGGSGTEAFF
NA	TRBV5-6	TRBJ2-7	14	NA	TGTGCCAGCAGCTTTGGAGACGGCCCCGGCGAGCAGTACTTC	CASSFGDGPGEQYF
NA	TRBV5-6	TRBJ1-3	15	many	TGTGCCAGCAGTTTAACCAGCCTCTCTGGAAACACCATATATTTT	CASSLTSLSGNTIYF
NA	TRBV20-1	TRBJ1-1	13	many	TGCAGTGCTAGAGTGGCGGGGGACACTGAAGCTTTCTTT	CSARVAGDTEAFF
NA	TRBV12-3/TRBV12-4	TRBJ2-1	14	many	TGTGCCAGCAGTTTATCCCCAGGGAATGCTGAGCAGTTCTTC	CASSLSPGNAEQFF
TRBD1	TRBV6-1	TRBJ1-5	15	NA	TGTGCCAGCAGCAAAGGGGGCGAGAGCAATCAGCCCCAGCATTTT	CASSKGGESNQPQHF
NA	TRBV5-1	TRBJ1-6	15	NA	TGCGCCAGCAGCTGGGACTGGGGAGGTAATTCACCCCTCCACTTT	CASSWDWGGNSPLHF
NA	TRBV29-1	TRBJ2-2	12	many	TGCAGCGTCTTCGGACAGACCGGGGAGCTGTTTTTT	CSVFGQTGELFF
NA	TRBV12-3/TRBV12-4	TRBJ2-7	15	many	TGTGCCAGCCGACGGACGGGGCTATTTTCCTACGAGCAGTACTTC	CASRRTGLFSYEQYF
NA	TRBV5-6	TRBJ1-6	14	many	TGTGCCAGCAGCCCAAGGAGGGGGAATTCACCCCTCCACTTT	CASSPRRGNSPLHF
NA	TRBV20-1	TRBJ2-3	14	NA	TGCAGTGCTAGTCTGGGCGGGGATACAGATACGCAGTATTTT	CSASLGGDTDTQYF
TRBD2	TRBV28	TRBJ2-5	15	NA	TGTGCCAGCAGATTGACTCGGACTAGCATGGAGACCCAGTACTTC	CASRLTRTSMETQYF
NA	TRBV29-1	TRBJ1-5	13	NA	TGCAGCGTTGAAGTGGGGGCATTTCAGCCCCAGCATTTT	CSVEVGAFQPQHF
TRBD1	TRBV4-3	TRBJ2-3	13	NA	TGCGCCAGCAGCCCCCGGGACAGTCATACGCAGTATTTT	CASSPRDSHTQYF
TRBD1	TRBV7-2	TRBJ1-5	15	few	TGTGCCAGCAGCGTTGACAGGGGGCGCGATCAGCCCCAGCATTTT	CASSVDRGRDQPQHF
NA	TRBV20-1	TRBJ2-5	15	few	TGCAGTGCTAGAGATCACGGAGGGGTTATAGAGACCCAGTACTTC	CSARDHGGVIETQYF